This TCR beta chain was sequenced in a study of T cell repertoires in cytomegalovirus infection. Study outcomes and limitations: Dominant in the ex vivo response were TCR beta clonotypes restricted by HLA-C and specific for CMV.

TCRdb used MiXCR to reprocess the reads, holding one entry per CDR3 protein. The data show 700,000 to 850,000 distinct CDR3 sequences, less than 35% seen once. The CDR3 sequence is 15 residues long. Looked up from germline, CDR1 is SGHTA and CDR2 is FQGTGA. Trimming pared 0 bases from V and 8 bases from J, leaving 14 bases between. This clonotype was seen ten or more times. Its antigen remains unknown. The V call is TRBV7-3, the J call TRBJ2-1; a possible D gene is TRBD2 (6 bases). This clonotype was sampled from a human donor in good health (CMV status not recorded). Some clones in this sample may be carry-over from other donors' samples. The source material was cultured CD8+ T cells from PBMCs, sampled from culture after CMV antigen stimulation. The CDR3 is CASSLTSGFRDEQFF. The CDR3 region has the DNA TGTGCCAGCAGCTTAACTAGCGGCTTTCGGGATGAGCAGTTCTTC.